This TCR beta chain was found in a study of CD8+ T cells in alopecia areata. Comments on this clone: The antigen is undetermined.

From PBMCs, CD4+ and CD8+ T cells were sorted. General study results and limits: Possibly as an HLA-related effect, TCR sharing across patients appeared less clear than in mice. Scalp sequencing also captures normal skin's resident alphabeta T cells.

Sequencing templates came from extracted RNA that was reverse transcribed into cDNA. Data came from immunoSEQ multiplex PCR; TCRdb stores just in-frame clones and leaves some out. The sample includes fewer than 80,000 clones, about three fifths of them seen just once. Germline lookup yields CDR1 SNHLY and CDR2 FYNNEI. This CDR3 is 16 amino acids long. J lost 1 base, V lost 6 bases, and 8 bases had no gene match. The chain is built from TRBV2 and TRBJ1-5; 8 bases line up with TRBD1. This TCR was sampled from a human donor with alopecia areata. The sample consisted of CD8+ T cells sorted from blood, taken at week 0. The CDR3 protein is CASRPHRGKSNQPQHF. The CDR3 DNA reads as TGTGCCAGCAGGCCCCACAGGGGGAAGAGCAATCAGCCCCAGCATTTT.